Below, one TCR beta chain is given with its context. CDR1 is SGDLS and CDR2 is YYNGEE in the germline V gene. This CDR3 has 14 residues. The V and J ends lost 3 bases and 5 bases, in that order; junction bases with no gene match: 5. This sample was taken from a study of blood T cell repertoires in COVID-19. Generated by immunoSEQ multiplex PCR, the TCRdb table keeps only in-frame clones and is missing some. The profile shows around 200,000 clones, 85% to 90% of them singletons. Sequencing was performed on peripheral blood. V gene TRBV9 combines with J gene TRBJ2-3; TRBD2 aligns across 8 bases. The sequence was obtained from a man aged 60-69 years who had recovered from COVID-19. The CDR3 region has the DNA TGTGCCAGCAGCGCCCTTACTAGCGGAGATACGCAGTATTTT. Protein product: CASSALTSGDTQYF.